The next 16 T cell receptor beta chains were all read from a single sample in a study of T cells after yellow fever vaccination. TCRdb used MiXCR to reprocess the 5' RACE reads, holding one entry per CDR3 protein. The sample consists of about 74,000 distinct CDR3 sequences, around 6.5% of them appearing once. The input for sequencing was CD8+ T cells sorted from PBMCs, taken more than 4 days after the first yellow fever vaccination. These receptors were taken from a man younger than 30 who received the YFV17D yellow fever vaccine.

Ten or more counts support this clonotype. This CDR3 reads CASSDLAARGGPLNTQYF. The DNA of the CDR3 is TGTGCCAGCAGTGATTTGGCGGCGCGGGGGGGCCCATTGAATACGCAGTATTTT. The chain couples TRBV2 to TRBJ2-3, with 9 bases lining up with TRBD2. V shed 3 bases, J shed 7 bases, and the junction held 17 bases outside the gene matches. The CDR3 spans 18 residues. Germline V gene sequence: CDR1 SNHLY, CDR2 FYNNEI. Full variable domain (outside the CDR3, taken from reference TRBV2 and TRBJ2-3): EPEVTQTPSHQVTQMGQEVILRCVPISNHLYFYWYRQILGQKVEFLVSFYNNEISEKSEIFDDQFSVERPDGSNFTLKIRSTKLEDSAMYFCASSDLAARGGPLNTQYFGPGTRLTVL.

This clonotype has a count of ten or more. This chain uses TRBV2 with TRBJ2-2; D gene uncertain. The length of the CDR3 is 12 residues. Looked up from germline, CDR1 is SNHLY and CDR2 is FYNNEI. V lost 2 bases, J lost 7 bases, and 5 bases lay in between. The CDR3 region is CASSEKGGELFF. The DNA of the CDR3 is TGTGCCAGCAGTGAAAAAGGCGGGGAGCTGTTTTTT. Drawing the rest from reference TRBV2 and TRBJ2-2, the complete variable domain is EPEVTQTPSHQVTQMGQEVILRCVPISNHLYFYWYRQILGQKVEFLVSFYNNEISEKSEIFDDQFSVERPDGSNFTLKIRSTKLEDSAMYFCASSEKGGELFFGEGSRLTVL.

This clonotype was picked up a small number of times. The rearrangement links TRBV3-1 to TRBJ2-5; a possible D gene is TRBD1 (6 bases). From germline, CDR1 is LGHDT and CDR2 YNNKEL (reference sequence). V lost 4 bases and J 5 bases, leaving 26 bases between the germline ends. There are 18 residues in the CDR3. CDR3 DNA sequence: TGTGCCAGCAGCCCTCGGACAGCCGGGTCCGGGTTTCGGGAGACCCAGTACTTC. This encodes CASSPRTAGSGFRETQYF.

The gene calls are TRBV12-3 or TRBV12-4 and TRBJ2-5; D may be TRBD1 (7 bases). The ends were cut back, 10 bases at V and 5 bases at J, with 23 bases in the middle. The CDR3 is 15 residues long. CDR3 sequence (DNA): TGTGCCACCAGGGGGGCCGCAAATGCTAGGGAGACCCAGTACTTC. Protein: CATRGAANARETQYF.

This clonotype was detected many times. The chain has TRBV5-1 and TRBJ2-4, with TRBD2 matching 7 bases. CDR1 and CDR2 (germline): SGHRS, YFSETQ. This CDR3 has 14 residues. J was trimmed by 8 bases and V by 0 bases; bases with no gene match: 5. Here the CDR3 DNA reads TGCGCCAGCAGCTTGGGGGAGGGGAGCGACATTCAGTACTTC. Amino acid sequence: CASSLGEGSDIQYF. The whole variable domain, filled in from reference TRBV5-1 and TRBJ2-4, reads KAGVTQTPRYLIKTRGQQVTLSCSPISGHRSVSWYQQTPGQGLQFLFEYFSETQRNKGNFPGRFSGRQFSNSRSEMNVSTLELGDSALYLCASSLGEGSDIQYFGAGTRLSVL.

The chain links TRBV7-6 to TRBJ2-5; 9 nucleotides line up with TRBD2. The V gene end was trimmed by 4 bases and the J gene end by 4 bases; junction bases not matched to a gene: 4. CDR1 is SGHVS, CDR2 FNYEAQ, per germline. The CDR3 has 14 amino acids. CDR3 loop: CASSWTSEGETQYF. The CDR3 DNA is TGTGCCAGCAGCTGGACTAGCGAAGGAGAGACCCAGTACTTC.

This clonotype was counted at least ten times. The CDR3 nucleotides are TGCGCCAGCAGCCCCCGGGAGGTCACTGAAGCTTTCTTT. Translated: CASSPREVTEAFF. The chain has TRBV4-1 and TRBJ1-1; D unresolved. The CDR3 has 13 residues. Germline V gene data show CDR1 as MGHRA and CDR2 as YSYEKL. The ends were cut back, 4 bases at V and 4 bases at J, with 10 bases in the middle.

This clonotype was observed many times. The chain carries TRBV5-1 and TRBJ2-3; no clear D gene. V gave up 5 bases and J gave up 3 bases, with 10 bases separating them. This CDR3 spans 13 amino acids. Per the germline V gene, CDR1 is SGHRS and CDR2 is YFSETQ. The CDR3 nucleotides are TGCGCCAGCAGAAGGGTCCCTACAGATACGCAGTATTTT. Translation gives CASRRVPTDTQYF. Based on the CDR3 plus reference TRBV5-1 and TRBJ2-3, the full variable domain is KAGVTQTPRYLIKTRGQQVTLSCSPISGHRSVSWYQQTPGQGLQFLFEYFSETQRNKGNFPGRFSGRQFSNSRSEMNVSTLELGDSALYLCASRRVPTDTQYFGPGTRLTVL.

In this sample, this clonotype turned up a few times. The chain links TRBV12-3 or TRBV12-4 to TRBJ2-1, with TRBD2 matching 9 bases. The CDR3 loop spans 15 amino acids. The trim removed 6 bases at V and 3 bases at J, leaving 6 bases unmatched. CDR3: CASRTSGGNYNEQFF. The CDR3 nucleotides are TGTGCCAGCAGAACCAGCGGGGGGAACTACAATGAGCAGTTCTTC.

The chain combines TRBV3-1 with TRBJ2-7, with TRBD2 matching 9 bases. The CDR3 has 15 residues. With V trimmed by 4 bases and J by 1 base, 5 bases remained unmatched. Germline V gene sequence: CDR1 LGHDT, CDR2 YNNKEL (reference sequence). The CDR3 here is CASSRSSGGSYEQYV. Here the CDR3 DNA reads TGTGCCAGCAGCCGCTCCAGCGGGGGGTCCTACGAGCAGTACGTC.

This clonotype occurred many times. The chain joins TRBV4-3 to TRBJ1-6; tentatively, D is TRBD1 (5 bases). Trimming removed 0 bases at V and 10 bases at J, with 10 bases between. The CDR3 spans 14 residues. CDR1 and CDR2 (germline): LGHNA, YSLEER. CDR3 protein: CASSQEGEGSPLHF. The CDR3 DNA follows: TGCGCCAGCAGCCAAGAGGGGGAGGGGTCACCCCTCCACTTT.

V gene TRBV7-8 combines with J gene TRBJ1-2, with TRBD1 identical over 9 bases. The V segment lost 5 bases and the J segment 5 bases; nucleotides outside the gene matches: 15. Germline V gives CDR1 SGHVS, CDR2 FQNEAQ. The CDR3 spans 17 residues. CDR3 in DNA: TGTGCCAGCAGCCTGGGGACAGGGCCCCCGCCAGGTTATGGCTACACCTTC. Protein: CASSLGTGPPPGYGYTF. The entire variable domain, with the rest obtained from reference TRBV7-8 and TRBJ1-2, is as follows: GAGVSQSPRYKVAKRGQDVALRCDPISGHVSLFWYQQALGQGPEFLTYFQNEAQLDKSGLPSDRFFAERPEGSVSTLKIQRTQQEDSAVYLCASSLGTGPPPGYGYTFGSGTRLTVV.

There are a few counts of this clonotype. This sequence joins TRBV4-1 and TRBJ1-6; no clear D. V was clipped by 4 bases and J by 10 bases, with 14 bases between them. Germline loops: CDR1 MGHRA, CDR2 YSYEKL. The CDR3 consists of 14 residues. The CDR3 here is CASSPSGPVSPLHF. Here the CDR3 DNA reads TGCGCCAGCAGCCCCTCAGGACCGGTCTCACCCCTCCACTTT.

The rearrangement uses TRBV11-2 and TRBJ2-1; TRBD2 aligns across 7 bases. V lost 2 bases and J lost 0; bases outside the gene matches: 7. There are 17 residues in the CDR3. Per the germline V gene, CDR1 is SGHAT and CDR2 is FQNNGV. The CDR3 region is CASSLHGGSSSYNEQFF. Written as DNA, the CDR3 is TGTGCCAGCAGCTTACACGGGGGGTCGAGCTCCTACAATGAGCAGTTCTTC.

This clonotype showed up many times. CDR3 bases: TGCGCCAGCAGCCCAGGGACGGCGGATAGCAATCAGCCCCAGCATTTT. Translating it yields CASSPGTADSNQPQHF. The chain is built from TRBV4-3 and TRBJ1-5; weak D call: TRBD1 (5 bases). Germline CDR1 LGHNA, CDR2 YSLEER. Between the trimmed V and J ends, which lost 4 bases and 0 bases, there was a span of 13 bases. The CDR3 covers 16 residues.

DNA of the CDR3: TGTGCCAGCAGTTTTCGGACAGCACGGAATGAAAAACTGTTTTTT. Residues: CASSFRTARNEKLFF. The chain links TRBV12-3 or TRBV12-4 to TRBJ1-4; possibly TRBD1 for D (6 bases). The CDR3 is 15 residues long. V gave up 3 bases and J gave up 5 bases, with 13 bases separating them.